Below are 3 T cell receptor beta chains sequenced from a single sample in a study of T cell responses to AZD1222 COVID-19 vaccine. Using immunoSEQ multiplex PCR, the repertoire was profiled, and TCRdb retains in-frame clones only, with some absent. The sample has about 150,000 clones; 90% are singletons. The sequences come from peripheral blood, collected on day 0 of AZD1222 vaccination. Receptors were obtained from an adult in good health.

This clone was counted a single time. The genes are TRBV16 and TRBJ2-5, with D perhaps matching TRBD1 (6 bases). Germline V lookup: CDR1 KGHSY, CDR2 FQNENV. This CDR3 is 16 amino acids long. The V end was cut by 0 bases, the J end by 5 bases, with 16 bases between. This chain's CDR3 is CASSQSISQGVETQYF. CDR3 DNA: TGTGCCAGCAGCCAATCGATTTCACAGGGAGTGGAGACCCAGTACTTC.

The chain joins TRBV4-1 to TRBJ1-5; weak D call: TRBD1 (6 bases). The length of the CDR3 is 14 residues. Trimming left V 5 bases short and J 6 bases short, with 14 bases between. Germline CDR1 MGHRA, CDR2 YSYEKL. CDR3 region: CASSDQKGVQPQHF. CDR3 DNA: TGCGCCAGCAGCGACCAAAAGGGGGTTCAGCCCCAGCATTTT.

The chain uses TRBV28 and TRBJ2-7, with TRBD1 as a possible D gene (6 bases). Looked up from germline, CDR1 is MDHEN and CDR2 is SYDVKM. The CDR3 contains 13 residues. Trimming took 0 bases from V and 6 from J, leaving 9 bases between them. The CDR3 loop reads CASSLWLGGEQYF. The CDR3 coding sequence is TGTGCCAGCAGTTTATGGTTAGGGGGCGAGCAGTACTTC. The whole variable domain, remainder taken from reference TRBV28 and TRBJ2-7, is DVKVTQSSRYLVKRTGEKVFLECVQDMDHENMFWYRQDPGLGLRLIYFSYDVKMKEKGDIPEGYSVSREKKERFSLILESASTNQTSMYLCASSLWLGGEQYFGPGTRLTVT.